In its sample, the clone carrying this TCR beta chain was seen a few times. Assay used: immunoSEQ multiplex PCR; TCRdb lists only in-frame clones, some missing. Altogether about 140,000 clones are present, approximately 84% being singletons, with the ten largest covering approximately 1.8%. Germline V gene sequence: CDR1 GTSNPN, CDR2 SVGIG (reference sequence). Trimming removed 0 bases from V and 2 bases from J, with 17 bases in between. The CDR3 spans 18 residues. These data come from a study of blood T cell repertoires in COVID-19. This chain uses TRBV30 with TRBJ2-6; possibly TRBD1 for D (6 bases). This TCR came from a woman aged 18-29 years who had been exposed to COVID-19. Sequencing was carried out using PBMCs or T cells enriched from blood (not recorded which). In nucleotides, the CDR3 is TGTGCCTGGAGTGTAATGCTCCACAGGGAGACTGGGGCCAACGTCCTGACTTTC. Its translation: CAWSVMLHRETGANVLTF.